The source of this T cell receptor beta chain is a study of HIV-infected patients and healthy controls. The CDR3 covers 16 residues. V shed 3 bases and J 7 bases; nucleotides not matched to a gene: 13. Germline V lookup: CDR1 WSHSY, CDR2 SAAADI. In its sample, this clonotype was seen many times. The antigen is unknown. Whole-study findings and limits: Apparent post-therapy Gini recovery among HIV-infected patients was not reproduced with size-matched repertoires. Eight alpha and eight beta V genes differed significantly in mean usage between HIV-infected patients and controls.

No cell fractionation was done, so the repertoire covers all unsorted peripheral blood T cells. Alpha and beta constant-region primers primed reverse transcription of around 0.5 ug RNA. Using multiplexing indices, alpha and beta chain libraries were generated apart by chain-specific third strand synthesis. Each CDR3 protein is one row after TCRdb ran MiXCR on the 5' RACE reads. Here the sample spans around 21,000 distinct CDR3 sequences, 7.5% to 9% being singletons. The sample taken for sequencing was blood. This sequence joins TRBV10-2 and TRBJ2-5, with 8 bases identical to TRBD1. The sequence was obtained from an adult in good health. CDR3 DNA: TGCGCCAGCAGTGATCGGACAGGGACCCCCCAACGGACCCAGTACTTC. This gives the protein CASSDRTGTPQRTQYF.